Below are 19 T cell receptor beta chains sequenced from a single sample in a study of T cells in Graves' hyperthyroidism and ophthalmopathy. From RNA transcripts, TCR beta CDR3 regions were amplified. A first-round RT-PCR of the TCR CDR3 used the HTBI primer set. TCRdb recomputed calls from the multiplex PCR reads with MiXCR, one row per CDR3 protein. The profile shows 400,000 to 600,000 distinct CDR3 sequences, more than 20% of them singletons. Sequencing was performed on blood. Source of these receptors: a man between 18 and 35 years old with Graves' hyperthyroidism.

This clonotype came up many times. V gene TRBV10-2 combines with J gene TRBJ2-2; tentatively, D is TRBD1 or TRBD2 (5 bases each). Trimming took 2 bases from V and 10 from J, leaving 17 bases between them. Germline-derived CDR1 and CDR2 are WSHSY and SAAADI. The CDR3 sequence is 15 residues long. As DNA, the CDR3 is TGCGCCAGCAGTGAGAGGGGACGCAGGGTCGAGGAGCTGTTTTTT. Translating it yields CASSERGRRVEELFF.

This clonotype was recorded at least ten times. The chain is built from TRBV15 and TRBJ1-3; D unresolved. Trimming took 0 bases from V and 0 from J, leaving 9 bases between them. The CDR3 contains 16 residues. Germline V gene data show CDR1 as LNHNV and CDR2 as YYDKDF (reference sequence). The CDR3 DNA reads TGTGCCACCAGCAGAGATCTAATCAGCTCTGGAAACACCATATATTTT. Amino acid sequence: CATSRDLISSGNTIYF.

This clonotype has at least ten counts. The chain recombines TRBV18 with TRBJ2-5; no definite D call. Germline CDR1 reads KGHSH; CDR2 reads LQKENI. The CDR3 runs 14 residues. Trimming cost V 2 bases and J 1 base, with 8 bases left between them. This chain's CDR3 is CASSPGHTQETQYF. The CDR3 DNA reads as TGTGCCAGCTCACCAGGGCATACCCAAGAGACCCAGTACTTC.

This chain connects TRBV12-3 or TRBV12-4 to TRBJ1-1; D gene ambiguous. V was pared by 5 bases and J by 3 bases, with 10 bases between. This CDR3 region has 13 residues. The CDR3 DNA is TGTGCCAGCAGTCCCCCGGGGTACACTGAAGCTTTCTTT. It codes for CASSPPGYTEAFF.

This clonotype appeared many times. The chain joins TRBV19 to TRBJ2-6; D call uncertain. V dropped 0 bases and J dropped 0 bases, with 3 bases sitting between them. The CDR3 sequence is 15 residues long. Germline CDR1 reads LNHDA; CDR2 reads SQIVND (reference sequence). The CDR3 is CASSIDLSGANVLTF. In DNA, the CDR3 is TGTGCCAGTAGTATAGATCTCTCTGGGGCCAACGTCCTGACTTTC.

This clonotype has a handful of counts. This chain connects TRBV28 to TRBJ1-2, with D maybe TRBD1 (5 bases). The ends were cut back, 8 bases at V and 8 bases at J, with 18 bases in the middle. Germline values: CDR1 MDHEN, CDR2 SYDVKM. CDR3 length: 13 amino acids. The CDR3, as DNA: TGTGCCAGCCCGGGACCCGTCCCCGAAGGCTACACCTTC. This codes for CASPGPVPEGYTF.

This clonotype was counted a few times. The chain couples TRBV12-3 or TRBV12-4 to TRBJ2-3; D gene uncertain. CDR3 size: 15 residues. V gave up 5 bases and J gave up 3 bases, with 15 bases separating them. The CDR3 sequence is CASSPLGSRTDTQYF. Here the CDR3 DNA reads TGTGCCAGCAGTCCTTTAGGAAGCAGAACAGATACGCAGTATTTT.

The chain recombines TRBV7-9 with TRBJ2-2; D is unclear. Looked up from germline, CDR1 is SEHNR and CDR2 is FQNEAQ (reference sequence). V lost 1 base to trimming and J lost 6 bases, with 9 bases between them. The CDR3 sequence is 14 residues long. CDR3 sequence reads: CASSLVASPGELFF. In DNA form, the CDR3 reads TGTGCCAGCAGCTTAGTGGCCAGCCCCGGGGAGCTGTTTTTT.

This clonotype came up many times. The rearrangement uses TRBV28 and TRBJ1-1, with 10 bases lining up with TRBD1. Looked up from germline, CDR1 is MDHEN and CDR2 is SYDVKM. There are 16 residues in the CDR3. The junction had 9 bases not matched to a gene; V was cut back by 6 bases and J by 2 bases. The DNA for the CDR3 is TGTGCCAGCAGCCGGGACAGGGGAAGTGGTAACACTGAAGCTTTCTTT. As protein: CASSRDRGSGNTEAFF.

This clonotype was counted at least ten times. V is TRBV6-5 and J is TRBJ1-6; no firm D call. V was trimmed by 0 bases and J by 0 bases, leaving 9 bases between them. The CDR3 is 17 residues long. Germline CDR1 MNHEY, CDR2 SVGAGI. CDR3 in amino acids: CASSYSTLSSYNSPLHF. Written as DNA, the CDR3 is TGTGCCAGCAGTTACTCGACACTGAGCTCCTATAATTCACCCCTCCACTTT.

This clonotype has at least ten counts. The chain links TRBV7-2 to TRBJ2-7; D is perhaps TRBD2 (5 bases). CDR1 and CDR2 from the germline V gene are SGHTA and FQGNSA. This CDR3 region has 13 residues. The V gene lost 8 bases and the J gene lost 5 bases, with 16 bases spanning the gap. DNA for the CDR3: TGTGCCAGCCACCCAGGATGGGGAGACGAGCAGTACTTC. This codes for CASHPGWGDEQYF.

At least ten counts were recorded for this clonotype. V usage is TRBV7-2 and J usage is TRBJ1-1; D remains unclear. Germline loops: CDR1 SGHTA, CDR2 FQGNSA. V dropped 0 bases and J dropped 2 bases, with 7 bases sitting between them. There are 14 residues in the CDR3. The CDR3 region has the DNA TGTGCCAGCAGCTTAGCGCACGGTAACACTGAAGCTTTCTTT. Translating gives CASSLAHGNTEAFF.

The chain combines TRBV7-2 with TRBJ2-4; 7 bases map to TRBD2. Germline CDR1 SGHTA, CDR2 FQGNSA. The CDR3 is made up of 16 amino acids. J was trimmed by 1 base and V by 6 bases; bases with no gene match: 9. This CDR3 reads CASSHVGGFAKNIQYF. In DNA form, the CDR3 reads TGTGCCAGCAGTCACGTGGGGGGGTTTGCCAAAAACATTCAGTACTTC.

This chain uses TRBV25-1 with TRBJ2-2; TRBD1 aligns across 7 bases. Trimming at V came to 2 bases and at J to 2 bases, leaving 2 bases not matched to a gene. CDR3 length: 15 amino acids. CDR1 is MGHDK and CDR2 is SYGVNS in the germline V gene. CDR3 residues: CASSETGANTGELFF. The CDR3 region has the DNA TGTGCCAGCAGTGAAACAGGGGCCAACACCGGGGAGCTGTTTTTT.

V and J are TRBV20-1 and TRBJ1-2; TRBD1 agrees at 8 bases. The J segment lost 6 bases and the V segment lost 4 bases, leaving 7 bases of the junction unmatched. In germline, CDR1 is DFQATT, CDR2 SNEGSKA (reference sequence). The CDR3 spans 13 residues. The CDR3 reads CSAIRQGADGYTF. The DNA of the CDR3 is TGCAGTGCTATAAGGCAGGGGGCGGATGGCTACACCTTC.

This clonotype has a count of ten or more. The chain carries TRBV12-3 or TRBV12-4 and TRBJ2-7, with D perhaps TRBD2 (6 bases). V lost 3 bases to trimming and J lost 6 bases, with 12 bases between them. The CDR3 contains 13 residues. CDR3 bases: TGTGCCAGCAGTTTCGGGGGTACGGGCGAGCAGTACTTC. Its protein product is CASSFGGTGEQYF.

This clonotype was seen ten or more times. The chain recombines TRBV2 with TRBJ1-2; D gene unclear. Germline lookup yields CDR1 SNHLY and CDR2 FYNNEI. This CDR3 has 13 amino acids. V lost 6 bases and J lost 6, with 14 bases in between. CDR3 sequence (DNA): TGTGCCAGCAGAACCGGGGTAGCCCATGGCTACACCTTC. Protein sequence: CASRTGVAHGYTF.

This clonotype was observed at least ten times. The chain uses TRBV6-5 and TRBJ2-5; 9 bases are a match to TRBD1. The junction had 3 bases not matched to a gene; V was cut back by 1 base and J by 3 bases. Germline assignment: CDR1 MNHEY and CDR2 SVGAGI. The CDR3 consists of 15 residues. As DNA, the CDR3 is TGTGCCAGCAGTTACTGGACAGGGGCCGAAGAGACCCAGTACTTC. This gives the protein CASSYWTGAEETQYF.

This clonotype was counted many times. The chain carries TRBV19 and TRBJ2-7; no firm D call. With 5 bases removed from V and 0 bases from J, the gap between germline ends came to 11 bases. The CDR3 contains 14 residues. CDR1 and CDR2 (germline): LNHDA, SQIVND (reference sequence). CDR3 amino acids: CASSATGPSYEQYF. The CDR3 DNA is TGTGCCAGTAGTGCCACCGGCCCCTCCTACGAGCAGTACTTC.